This entry lists 30 T cell receptor beta chains sequenced from one sample in a study of memory CD8 T cells in hepatitis C reinfection. The time point denotes: late/post reinfection, 12 to 24 weeks after detection. TCR sequencing was done directly ex vivo on sorted cells, without expansion in vitro. Measured with immunoSEQ multiplex PCR; TCRdb has only the in-frame clones, and not every one. The table records tens of thousands of clones, roughly 89% of them present only once. Material for sequencing was naive CD8+ T cells sorted from blood. The receptor source for this set is a man in his late teens or twenties with hepatitis C virus infection.

This clone showed up just a few times. The CDR3 protein is CASSPGGEGEKLFF. DNA of the CDR3: TGTGCCAGCAGCCCGGGAGGGGAAGGTGAAAAACTGTTTTTT. The chain employs TRBV2 and TRBJ1-4, with a possible D match to TRBD1 (5 bases). The CDR3 runs to 14 residues. V was trimmed by 6 bases and J by 7 bases, leaving 15 bases between them. The V gene's germline CDR1 is SNHLY and CDR2 FYNNEI.

This chain links TRBV6-1 with TRBJ2-1; 9 nucleotides match TRBD1. Per germline, CDR1 MNHNS and CDR2 SASEGT. CDR3 length: 17 residues. V shed 4 bases, J shed 3 bases, and the junction held 10 bases outside the gene matches. As DNA, the CDR3 is TGTGCCAGCAGTGTAACAGGGGGCGTTCTCGGCTACAATGAGCAGTTCTTC. This sequence encodes CASSVTGGVLGYNEQFF.

The rearrangement uses TRBV15 and TRBJ2-5, with D unresolved. Germline V gives CDR1 LNHNV, CDR2 YYDKDF (reference sequence). V was trimmed by 3 bases and J by 9 bases, leaving 14 bases between them. This CDR3 is built from 13 residues. The CDR3 loop is CATSSPPVQAQYF. In DNA form, the CDR3 reads TGTGCCACCAGCAGCCCCCCGGTTCAGGCCCAGTACTTC.

V gene TRBV7-9 combines with J gene TRBJ1-5, with D possibly TRBD1 on 5 matching bases. CDR3 length: 14 amino acids. Germline V gene sequence: CDR1 SEHNR, CDR2 FQNEAQ (reference sequence). V was pared by 3 bases and J by 5 bases, with 11 bases between. This CDR3 reads CASSFVGGDQPQHF. The CDR3 region has the DNA TGTGCCAGCAGCTTCGTTGGAGGGGATCAGCCCCAGCATTTT.

The chain joins TRBV27 to TRBJ2-2; D is possibly TRBD1 (5 bases). V was clipped by 5 bases and J by 6 bases, with 13 bases between them. This CDR3 has 14 amino acids. The germline V gene encodes CDR1 MNHEY and CDR2 SMNVEV (reference sequence). The CDR3 here is CASSIWQGSGELFF. The CDR3 region has the DNA TGTGCCAGCAGTATATGGCAGGGTTCCGGGGAGCTGTTTTTT.

The chain employs TRBV27 and TRBJ2-2; 7 bases align to TRBD2. CDR3 length: 14 residues. The V and J ends lost 7 bases and 1 base, in that order; junction bases with no gene match: 3. CDR1 is MNHEY and CDR2 is SMNVEV in the germline V gene (reference sequence). The CDR3 sequence is CASMGLMNTGELFF. CDR3 bases: TGTGCCAGCATGGGACTAATGAACACCGGGGAGCTGTTTTTT.

J is TRBJ2-7 and V is TRBV5-1, with 7 bases identical to TRBD1. Germline V lookup: CDR1 SGHRS, CDR2 YFSETQ. V lost 0 bases, J lost 3 bases, and 3 bases stayed unmatched. The CDR3 length is 14 residues. CDR3 in amino acids: CASSLGQGNYEQYF. The CDR3 DNA follows: TGCGCCAGCAGCTTGGGACAGGGAAACTACGAGCAGTACTTC.

The genes are TRBV19 and TRBJ2-1, with 14 bases that match TRBD2. With V trimmed by 5 bases and J by 2 bases, 8 bases remained unmatched. CDR1 is LNHDA and CDR2 is SQIVND in the germline V gene (reference sequence). This CDR3 is 18 amino acids long. The CDR3 nucleotides are TGTGCCAGTAGTTTCGGGACTAGCGGGAGCCCCGCCTACAATGAGCAGTTCTTC. Protein sequence: CASSFGTSGSPAYNEQFF.

This chain links TRBV19 with TRBJ2-2, with no clear D. CDR3 length: 14 amino acids. V was pared by 6 bases and J by 1 base, with 9 bases between. Per the germline V gene, CDR1 is LNHDA and CDR2 is SQIVND (reference sequence). CDR3 residues: CASSLHLNTGELFF. The DNA of the CDR3 is TGTGCCAGTAGCTTACACCTGAACACCGGGGAGCTGTTTTTT. The full variable domain, its missing parts supplied by reference TRBV19 and TRBJ2-2, is DGGITQSPKYLFRKEGQNVTLSCEQNLNHDAMYWYRQDPGQGLRLIYYSQIVNDFQKGDIAEGYSVSREKKESFPLTVTSAQKNPTAFYLCASSLHLNTGELFFGEGSRLTVL.

The rearrangement uses TRBV4-1 and TRBJ1-2, with 8 bases that match TRBD1. This CDR3 is 15 amino acids long. Trimming cost V 0 bases and J 3 bases; bases outside gene matches: 3. The V gene's germline CDR1 is MGHRA and CDR2 YSYEKL. DNA of the CDR3: TGCGCCAGCAGCCAAGACCGGACAGGGCACTATGGCTACACCTTC. Its protein is CASSQDRTGHYGYTF.

This clone was recorded only once. The chain is built from TRBV6-5 and TRBJ2-1, with 10 bases matching TRBD2. Germline CDR1 and CDR2: MNHEY and SVGAGI. The CDR3 extends over 15 amino acids. Trimming took 2 bases from V and 7 from J; bases not matched to a gene: 5. The DNA of the CDR3 is TGTGCCAGCAGTTACACGGGTAGCGGGAGGAATGAGCAGTTCTTC. Amino acids: CASSYTGSGRNEQFF.

The chain recombines TRBV7-2 with TRBJ2-7, with D possibly matching TRBD1 (6 bases). The CDR3 consists of 14 residues. V was clipped by 5 bases and J by 4 bases, with 15 bases between them. Germline CDR1 SGHTA, CDR2 FQGNSA. This chain's CDR3 is CASSPGAGGYEQYF. The CDR3 coding sequence is TGTGCCAGCAGCCCAGGGGCGGGCGGTTACGAGCAGTACTTC.

The rearrangement uses TRBV19 and TRBJ2-1; 8 bases line up with TRBD1. Germline CDR1 LNHDA, CDR2 SQIVND (reference sequence). The ends lost 10 bases at V and 2 bases at J; junction bases unmatched: 4. CDR3 length equals 13 residues. The CDR3: CATMTGAYNEQFF. CDR3 bases: TGTGCCACTATGACAGGGGCCTACAATGAGCAGTTCTTC.

The rearrangement links TRBV11-2 to TRBJ2-7; TRBD1 agrees at 7 bases. CDR1 SGHAT and CDR2 FQNNGV come from the germline V gene. This CDR3 is 14 amino acids long. V shed 3 bases, J shed 3 bases, and the junction held 5 bases outside the gene matches. CDR3 sequence (DNA): TGTGCCAGCAGCTTGGAAGACAGGGTCTACGAGCAGTACGTC. Amino acid sequence: CASSLEDRVYEQYV.

This clone has a single count. The chain couples TRBV30 to TRBJ2-4; D is undetermined. The CDR3 length is 15 residues. Germline V gene data show CDR1 as GTSNPN and CDR2 as SVGIG (reference sequence). The V and J ends lost 0 bases and 0 bases respectively, with 9 bases between them. The DNA for the CDR3 is TGTGCCTGGAGTGTATCCAGTCTAGCCAAAAACATTCAGTACTTC. It yields the protein CAWSVSSLAKNIQYF.

The gene calls are TRBV27 and TRBJ1-1; TRBD1 might be the D (6 bases). The germline V gene encodes CDR1 MNHEY and CDR2 SMNVEV (reference sequence). The CDR3 loop spans 15 amino acids. V lost 5 bases, J lost 1 base, and 14 bases lay in between. CDR3 in amino acids: CASSARQAKNTEAFF. Written as DNA, the CDR3 is TGTGCCAGCAGTGCGCGACAGGCCAAGAACACTGAAGCTTTCTTT.

The V gene is TRBV27, the J gene TRBJ2-1; 8 nucleotides align to TRBD2. The germline V gene has CDR1 MNHEY and CDR2 SMNVEV (reference sequence). Unmatched junction bases numbered 7, after V lost 6 bases and J lost 3 bases. The CDR3 contains 15 residues. The CDR3 DNA sequence: TGTGCCAGCAGACAAAGCGGGAGTGGCTACAATGAGCAGTTCTTC. It is translated as CASRQSGSGYNEQFF.

The V call is TRBV13, the J call TRBJ2-1; 8 bases line up with TRBD2. The germline gives CDR1 PRHDT, CDR2 FYEKMQ (reference sequence). CDR3 length equals 16 residues. The ends lost 5 bases at V and 4 bases at J; junction bases unmatched: 10. As DNA, the CDR3 is TGTGCCAGCAGCCGGGGACGGGAGGGCCGGTACAATGAGCAGTTCTTC. Its protein is CASSRGREGRYNEQFF.

This chain joins TRBV5-4 and TRBJ1-1; D unclear. With 9 bases removed from V and 3 bases from J, the gap between germline ends came to 15 bases. Germline CDR1 and CDR2: SGHNT and YYREEE (reference sequence). The CDR3 runs to 13 residues. The chain's CDR3 is CATEGSGDTEAFF. CDR3 DNA: TGTGCCACCGAAGGGAGCGGAGACACTGAAGCTTTCTTT.

This chain joins TRBV7-6 and TRBJ2-3; the match to TRBD2 covers 10 bases. CDR1 is SGHVS and CDR2 is FNYEAQ in the germline V gene. The CDR3 covers 17 residues. The junction had 9 bases not matched to a gene; V was cut back by 0 bases and J by 6 bases. The CDR3 sequence is CASSLAEVLAGSDTQYF. CDR3 in DNA: TGTGCCAGCAGCTTAGCGGAGGTACTAGCGGGAAGCGATACGCAGTATTTT.

The rearrangement links TRBV7-4 to TRBJ2-1; TRBD2 matches at 15 bases. The CDR3 has 20 residues. V trimming: 4 bases; J trimming: 7 bases; junction bases outside the gene matches: 17. The germline gives CDR1 SGHVT, CDR2 SQSDAQ. CDR3 residues: CASSSLVGRTSGGAKNEQFF. The CDR3 bases are TGTGCCAGCAGCTCTTTGGTTGGTAGGACTAGCGGGGGGGCAAAGAATGAGCAGTTCTTC. Full variable domain (missing parts from reference TRBV7-4 and TRBJ2-1): GAGVSQSPRYKVAKRGRDVALRCDSISGHVTLYWYRQTLGQGSEVLTYSQSDAQRDKSGRPSGRFSAERPERSVSTLKIQRTEQGDSAVYLCASSSLVGRTSGGAKNEQFFGPGTRLTVL.

J is TRBJ1-2 and V is TRBV29-1, with D perhaps TRBD1 (5 bases). Per the germline V gene, CDR1 is SQVTM and CDR2 is ANQGSEA. V was shortened by 1 base and J by 3 bases, with 9 bases between the two germline ends. The CDR3 is 13 amino acids. The CDR3 protein is CSVEGGVDYGYTF. The DNA for the CDR3 is TGCAGCGTTGAAGGGGGGGTGGACTATGGCTACACCTTC.

V gene TRBV27 combines with J gene TRBJ1-5, with 7 bases fitting TRBD1. Germline CDR1 MNHEY, CDR2 SMNVEV (reference sequence). V lost 6 bases to trimming and J lost 0 bases; unmatched junction nucleotides: 5. The CDR3 runs to 15 residues. CDR3 protein: CASSLGTDSNQPQHF. CDR3 DNA sequence: TGTGCCAGCAGCTTAGGGACAGATAGCAATCAGCCCCAGCATTTT.

CDR3: CASSLGGTDTQYF. The CDR3 nucleotides are TGTGCCAGCAGTCTCGGGGGCACAGATACGCAGTATTTT. The gene calls are TRBV6-1 and TRBJ2-3; TRBD2 is a possible D gene (5 bases). The V and J ends lost 5 bases and 1 base respectively, with 7 bases between them. This CDR3 region has 13 residues. The V gene's germline CDR1 is MNHNS and CDR2 SASEGT.

This CDR3 is CASSLEGVGYTF. CDR3 bases: TGTGCCAGCAGCTTAGAAGGGGTAGGCTACACCTTC. V gene TRBV11-2 combines with J gene TRBJ1-2, with a weak D call TRBD1 (5 bases). Germline CDR1 SGHAT, CDR2 FQNNGV. Trimming took 0 bases from V and 8 from J, leaving 7 bases between them. This CDR3 is 12 amino acids long.

The V call is TRBV6-1, the J call TRBJ2-2, with D unclear. The V gene lost 4 bases and the J gene lost 7 bases, with 4 bases spanning the gap. Germline V CDR1 and CDR2: MNHNS, SASEGT. The CDR3 is made up of 11 amino acids. For the CDR3, the DNA is TGTGCCAGCAGTGGAGGCGGGGAGCTGTTTTTT. It codes for CASSGGGELFF.

This clone was counted between two and nine times. The V gene is TRBV10-2, the J gene TRBJ1-1; D ambiguous. V lost 3 bases to trimming and J lost 6 bases, with 8 bases between them. The CDR3 consists of 12 residues. CDR1 WSHSY and CDR2 SAAADI come from the germline V gene. DNA for the CDR3: TGCGCCAGCAGTGAAAGTGGGCCTGAAGCTTTCTTT. Translated, it gives CASSESGPEAFF.

The chain recombines TRBV19 with TRBJ1-1; 8 bases align to TRBD1. Germline V gene lookup returns CDR1 LNHDA and CDR2 SQIVND (reference sequence). After removal of 8 bases from V and 1 base from J, the junction contained 3 bases not matched to a gene. This CDR3 comprises 13 residues. The CDR3 loop is CASRTGWNTEAFF. The CDR3 DNA sequence: TGTGCCAGTCGGACAGGGTGGAACACTGAAGCTTTCTTT.

This chain joins TRBV9 and TRBJ1-4; 7 nucleotides align to TRBD1. The V segment lost 0 bases and the J segment 4 bases; nucleotides outside the gene matches: 6. The length of the CDR3 is 16 residues. Germline CDR1 reads SGDLS; CDR2 reads YYNGEE. The CDR3 nucleotides read TGTGCCAGCAGCGTAGAAACAGGGGCCTTTAATGAAAAACTGTTTTTT. It encodes CASSVETGAFNEKLFF.

Only a few counts were recorded for this clone. This chain connects TRBV5-1 to TRBJ1-5, with D perhaps TRBD1 (5 bases). CDR3 size: 14 residues. Germline CDR1 is SGHRS and CDR2 is YFSETQ. V was clipped by 0 bases and J by 6 bases, with 10 bases between them. This CDR3 reads CASSLGQGFQPQHF. Here the CDR3 DNA reads TGCGCCAGCAGCTTGGGTCAGGGTTTTCAGCCCCAGCATTTT.